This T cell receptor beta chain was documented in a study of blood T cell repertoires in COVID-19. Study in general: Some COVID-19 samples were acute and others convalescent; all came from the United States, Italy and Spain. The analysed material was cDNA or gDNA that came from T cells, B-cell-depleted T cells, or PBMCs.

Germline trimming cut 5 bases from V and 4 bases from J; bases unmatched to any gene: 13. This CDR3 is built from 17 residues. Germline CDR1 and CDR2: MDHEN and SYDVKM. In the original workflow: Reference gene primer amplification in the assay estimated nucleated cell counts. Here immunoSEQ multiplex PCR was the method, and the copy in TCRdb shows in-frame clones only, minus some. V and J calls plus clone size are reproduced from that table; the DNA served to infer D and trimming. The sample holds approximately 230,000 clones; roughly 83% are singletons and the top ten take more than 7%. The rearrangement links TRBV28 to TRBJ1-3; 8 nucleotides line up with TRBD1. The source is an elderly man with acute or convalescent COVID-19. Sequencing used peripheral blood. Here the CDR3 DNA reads TGTGCCAGCAGTCCTTGGGACAGGCCGCCGGGAGGAAACACCATATATTTT. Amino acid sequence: CASSPWDRPPGGNTIYF.